The sequence of this T cell receptor (beta chain) was determined in a study of patients and donors after allogeneic stem cell transplantation. The CDR3 length is 12 residues. V lost 0 bases, J lost 8 bases, and 7 bases lay in between. From germline, CDR1 is MNHEY and CDR2 SVGAGI. TCRdb ran MiXCR on the RT-PCR reads and lists one entry per CDR3 protein. The table has approximately 210,000 distinct CDR3 sequences, 41% seen once. The sequenced sample was blood, either unsorted or a sorted T cell fraction (not recorded which). The chain couples TRBV6-5 to TRBJ1-1; D gene ambiguous. The origin of this receptor is a human donor who was either an allogeneic HSCT recipient or a stem cell or donor lymphocyte infusion donor (not recorded which). It is not recorded whose cells these are; they may come from a transplant donor. The CDR3 protein is CASSYSGVEAFF. DNA for the CDR3: TGTGCCAGCAGTTACTCAGGAGTGGAAGCTTTCTTT.